Given below is one T cell receptor (beta chain) in context. Its antigen is unknown. No per-base quality is available; no much larger clone lies one base away. The data belong to a study of T cell repertoires in cytomegalovirus infection (dated by TCRdb to about 2019). About the investigation overall: Alongside well-studied HLA-B-restricted epitopes, the peptide stimulations were aimed at recently identified HLA-C-restricted CMV epitopes, whose presentation resists viral immunomodulation. The HLA type of each donor mattered for the analysis, because public TCR beta signatures pointed to carriage of CMV infection along with the matching HLA type.

The treatment or condition tag for this specimen amounts to: in vitro stimulation with specific CMV peptide epitopes to enrich CMV-specific T cells. The sample was run on an Illumina HiSeq 1500. Through fastp at Q25 and MiXCR, TCRdb rebuilt clones from the public reads, retaining in-frame beta chains. For every CDR3 protein sequence, its rows merge into one entry that carries the most common genes and DNA. The sample data list around 310,000 distinct CDR3 sequences, and under 35% of these were observed just once. The ten largest make up over 15% of the sample. The germline V gene encodes CDR1 MNHEY and CDR2 SMNVEV (reference sequence). V sheds 4 bases and J sheds 2 bases, leaving 23 bases between their ends. The CDR3 contains 18 residues, cysteine and phenylalanine counted. CDR3 DNA only is kept here, 54 bases in frame from base 1. Overall study outcomes, separate from this receptor: Cumulative frequency of public TCR beta family members discriminated carriers of CMV infection plus the relevant HLA type in this cohort and an independent 352-donor cohort. The ex vivo response was dominated by HLA-C-restricted CMV-specific TCR beta clonotypes, and the single most frequent clonotype in two of eight donors was supplied by these HLA-C-restricted clonotypes.

In this chain, TRBV27 is recombined with TRBJ1-2; TRBD1 is a weak D gene call, 6 bases matching. Material: cultured PBMCs, obtained from culture after CMV antigen stimulation. The TCR originated in a human donor in good health (CMV status not recorded). Some clones in this sample may be carry-over from other donors' samples. The nucleotide sequence is TGTGCCAGCAGTTCCTCCCAGGGGAACCCTACACTAAACTATGGCTACACCTTC. Its protein product is CASSSSQGNPTLNYGYTF.